Listed below are T cell receptor beta chains from one sample, sequenced in a study of blood T cells in healthy people across ages. TCRdb passed the 5' RACE reads through MiXCR, listing each CDR3 protein once. This table holds roughly 1,500,000 distinct CDR3 sequences, 30% to 35% found once. Sequenced input: blood. Receptors were obtained from a woman aged 25-40 years in good health. The CDR3 runs from the conserved cysteine through the conserved F or W. The D gene is left open where the match is weak.

v_call	d_call	j_call	cdr3_aa
TRBV3-1	-	TRBJ2-3	CASSHRDTATDTQYF
TRBV6-5	-	TRBJ1-1	CASSYSTGEYEAFF
TRBV12-3/TRBV12-4	TRBD2	TRBJ2-1	CASLSGSSYNEQFF
TRBV11-2	-	TRBJ1-6	CASSWPTEGTNSPLHF
TRBV7-2	-	TRBJ2-1	CASSLLGGATYNEQFF
TRBV9	-	TRBJ1-5	CASSVAGAYNQPQHF
TRBV10-3	-	TRBJ1-1	CAISADTSGTEAFF
TRBV25-1	-	TRBJ2-1	CASSENRPGFEQFF
TRBV10-3	TRBD2	TRBJ2-1	CAITKSGGGNEQFF
TRBV18	-	TRBJ1-5	CASSPSRTDSNQPQHF
TRBV11-2	-	TRBJ2-7	CVSSLNGRRYEQYF
TRBV12-3/TRBV12-4	TRBD1	TRBJ2-7	CASSALQGLGYEQYF
TRBV20-1	-	TRBJ1-2	CSALDNLYVGYTF
TRBV18	TRBD1	TRBJ2-4	CASSPPDPGQGRLAKNIQYF
TRBV20-1	-	TRBJ1-1	CSATRGRGTEAFF
TRBV7-6	-	TRBJ2-1	CASSLLQGPYNEQFF
TRBV6-1	-	TRBJ2-3	CASSEVRGTSTDTQYF